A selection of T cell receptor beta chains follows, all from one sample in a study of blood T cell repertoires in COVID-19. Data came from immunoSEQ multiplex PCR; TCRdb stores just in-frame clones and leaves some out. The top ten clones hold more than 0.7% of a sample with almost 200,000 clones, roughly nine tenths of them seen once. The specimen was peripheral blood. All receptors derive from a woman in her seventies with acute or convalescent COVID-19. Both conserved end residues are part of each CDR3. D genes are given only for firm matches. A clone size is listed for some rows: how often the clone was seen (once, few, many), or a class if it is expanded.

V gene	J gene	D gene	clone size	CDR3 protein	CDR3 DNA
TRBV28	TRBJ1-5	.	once	CASSLGAYSNQPQHF	TGTGCCAGCAGTTTGGGGGCTTATAGCAATCAGCCCCAGCATTTT
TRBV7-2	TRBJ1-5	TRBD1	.	CASSWTGSLSNQPQHF	TGTGCCAGCAGCTGGACAGGGAGCCTTAGCAATCAGCCCCAGCATTTT
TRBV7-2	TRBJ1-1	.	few	CASSSDRNQNTEAFF	TGTGCCAGCAGCTCCGACAGGAACCAGAACACTGAAGCTTTCTTT
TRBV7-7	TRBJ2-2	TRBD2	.	CASSLRGGDTGELFF	TGTGCTAGCAGCCTAAGGGGAGGGGACACCGGGGAGCTGTTTTTT
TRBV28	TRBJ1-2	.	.	CASSPTGLGSPNYGYTF	TGTGCCAGCAGTCCGACAGGTCTAGGGTCCCCTAACTATGGCTACACCTTC
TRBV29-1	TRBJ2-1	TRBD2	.	CSAQAQRGVHNEQFF	TGCAGCGCCCAGGCCCAGCGGGGGGTTCACAATGAGCAGTTCTTC
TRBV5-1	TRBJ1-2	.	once	CASRTEQARRYGYTF	TGCGCCAGCAGGACCGAACAGGCTCGGCGATACGGCTACACCTTC
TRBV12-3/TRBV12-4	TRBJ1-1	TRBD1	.	CASGNRGEAFF	TGTGCCAGCGGAAACAGGGGGGAAGCTTTCTTT
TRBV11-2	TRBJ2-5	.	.	CASSLRLGEETQYF	TGTGCCAGCAGCTTAAGGTTAGGGGAAGAGACCCAGTACTTC
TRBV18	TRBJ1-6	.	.	CASSPSPRTPLHF	TGTGCCAGCTCACCAAGCCCCAGGACTCCCCTCCACTTT
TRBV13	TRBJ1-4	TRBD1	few	CASRTGGNEKLFF	TGTGCCAGCAGGACAGGGGGCAATGAAAAACTGTTTTTT
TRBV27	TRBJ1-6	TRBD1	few	CASRDRGSPLHF	TGTGCCAGCAGAGACAGGGGTTCACCCCTCCACTTT
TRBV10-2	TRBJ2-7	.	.	CASSEDSSYEQYF	TGCGCCAGCAGTGAAGACAGCTCCTACGAGCAGTACTTC
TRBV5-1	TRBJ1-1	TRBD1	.	CASRGTGGYMNTEAFF	TGCGCCAGCAGGGGGACAGGGGGCTACATGAACACTGAAGCTTTCTTT
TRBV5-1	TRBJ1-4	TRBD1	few	CASSARQGANEKLFF	TGCGCCAGCAGCGCAAGACAGGGGGCTAATGAAAAACTGTTTTTT
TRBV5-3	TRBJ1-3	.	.	CARSLGGPGNTIYF	TGTGCCAGAAGCTTGGGAGGGCCTGGAAACACCATATATTTT